The next 20 T cell receptor beta chains were all read from a single sample in a study of blood T cell repertoires in COVID-19. TCRdb's copy holds only in-frame clones and misses some; the assay was immunoSEQ multiplex PCR. The sample consists of tens of thousands of clones, 70% to 90% of them appearing once. Sequencing was carried out using peripheral blood. The receptors here all came from a woman in her sixties or seventies with acute or convalescent COVID-19.

J is TRBJ2-7 and V is TRBV27, with a weak D call TRBD1 (6 bases). Germline values: CDR1 MNHEY, CDR2 SMNVEV (reference sequence). CDR3 size: 17 residues. The V end lost 2 bases, the J end lost 2 bases, and 19 bases lay between the germline ends. CDR3 loop: CASSLKRSSRQAYEQYF. Written as DNA, the CDR3 is TGTGCCAGCAGTTTAAAACGAAGTTCCCGACAGGCCTACGAGCAGTACTTC.

The genes are TRBV7-9 and TRBJ2-5, with TRBD2 matching over 9 bases. The CDR3 length is 17 residues. V shed 1 base, J shed 3 bases, and the junction held 9 bases outside the gene matches. Looked up from germline, CDR1 is SEHNR and CDR2 is FQNEAQ (reference sequence). In nucleotides, the CDR3 is TGTGCCAGCAGCTTAGATCTTGGGCTAGCGGGGAAAGAGACCCAGTACTTC. Encoded protein: CASSLDLGLAGKETQYF.

This clone was seen just once. The V gene is TRBV7-9, the J gene TRBJ2-5; maybe TRBD2 (6 bases). V was cut by 5 bases and J by 2 bases, with 15 bases left in between. Germline V CDR1 and CDR2: SEHNR, FQNEAQ (reference sequence). This CDR3 is built from 15 residues. In DNA form, the CDR3 reads TGTGCCAGCAGCCCCGACGGACTACCGCAAGAGACCCAGTACTTC. Translation gives CASSPDGLPQETQYF.

This clone was detected a few times. The V and J genes are TRBV6-1 and TRBJ2-5, with 7 positions matching TRBD2. The J segment lost 3 bases and the V segment lost 1 base, leaving 5 bases of the junction unmatched. CDR1 MNHNS and CDR2 SASEGT come from the germline V gene. This CDR3 has 15 amino acids. CDR3 loop: CASSEGPGREETQYF. Written as DNA, the CDR3 is TGTGCCAGCAGTGAAGGGCCAGGGAGGGAAGAGACCCAGTACTTC.

The chain is built from TRBV7-2 and TRBJ2-5, with 9 positions matching TRBD1. J was trimmed by 2 bases and V by 5 bases; bases with no gene match: 6. Looked up from germline, CDR1 is SGHTA and CDR2 is FQGNSA. The CDR3 sequence is 15 residues long. The CDR3 nucleotides are TGTGCCAGCAGCCCGGACAGGGGCCTTCAAGAGACCCAGTACTTC. Translation gives CASSPDRGLQETQYF.

V gene TRBV5-6 combines with J gene TRBJ1-3, with unresolved D. Germline assignment: CDR1 SGHDT and CDR2 YYEEEE. The CDR3 covers 16 residues. Trimming stripped 0 bases from V and 2 bases from J, with 12 bases between. In DNA, the CDR3 is TGTGCCAGCAGCTTGGGGTCCTCGCCGGCTGGAAACACCATATATTTT. This translates into CASSLGSSPAGNTIYF. Full variable domain (rest looked up from reference TRBV5-6 and TRBJ1-3): DAGVTQSPTHLIKTRGQQVTLRCSPKSGHDTVSWYQQALGQGPQFIFQYYEEEERQRGNFPDRFSGHQFPNYSSELNVNALLLGDSALYLCASSLGSSPAGNTIYFGEGSWLTVV.

The rearrangement joins TRBV5-1 to TRBJ1-5, with 9 bases lining up with TRBD1. CDR1 and CDR2 (germline): SGHRS, YFSETQ. The ends lost 4 bases at V and 6 bases at J; junction bases unmatched: 11. The CDR3 loop spans 16 amino acids. CDR3 residues: CASSPIPTGGSQPQHF. As DNA, the CDR3 is TGCGCCAGCAGCCCGATACCGACAGGGGGGAGTCAGCCCCAGCATTTT.

The CDR3 sequence is CASSGGGIGETQYF. The CDR3 nucleotides are TGTGCCAGCAGTGGAGGGGGTATTGGTGAGACCCAGTACTTC. V is TRBV2 and J is TRBJ2-5; D is perhaps TRBD1 (6 bases). The germline CDR1 and CDR2 sequences are SNHLY and FYNNEI. V lost 4 bases to trimming and J lost 5 bases, with 14 bases between them. CDR3 length: 14 residues.

J is TRBJ2-3 and V is TRBV11-2; a possible D gene is TRBD2 (6 bases). V lost 2 bases to trimming and J lost 6 bases, with 18 bases between them. CDR1 and CDR2 from the germline V gene are SGHAT and FQNNGV. The length of the CDR3 is 16 residues. The CDR3 is CASSLRNGGSADTQYF. DNA for the CDR3: TGTGCCAGCAGCTTAAGGAACGGGGGATCGGCGGATACGCAGTATTTT.

In its sample, this clone was seen once. This sequence joins TRBV5-5 and TRBJ2-3; a weak D match, TRBD2 (6 bases). Germline assignment: CDR1 SGHKS and CDR2 YYEKEE (reference sequence). V gave up 4 bases and J gave up 2 bases, with 14 bases separating them. The CDR3 covers 15 residues. The CDR3, as DNA: TGTGCCAGCAGCCTCTCGGGAGCAGTCACAGATACGCAGTATTTT. The encoded protein is CASSLSGAVTDTQYF.

Only one count was recorded for this clone. The chain has TRBV7-9 and TRBJ1-2; 10 bases line up with TRBD1. This CDR3 comprises 15 residues. V was pared by 6 bases and J by 5 bases, with 9 bases of the junction left unmatched. CDR1 and CDR2 (germline): SEHNR, FQNEAQ (reference sequence). In DNA form, the CDR3 reads TGTGCCAGCAGGCCTAGACAGGGGGCAAATTATGGCTACACCTTC. Translating gives CASRPRQGANYGYTF.

This clone was seen once. The chain has TRBV6-6 and TRBJ1-5; 7 bases are shared with TRBD1. This CDR3 has 13 residues. Germline lookup yields CDR1 MNHNY and CDR2 SVGAGI (reference sequence). J gave up 1 base and V 11 bases, and 5 bases lay outside the gene matches. The CDR3 nucleotides are TGTGCCGGTGCGACAGGGAGCAATCAGCCCCAGCATTTT. Translation gives CAGATGSNQPQHF.

The chain combines TRBV4-2 with TRBJ2-7, with TRBD1 as a possible D gene (5 bases). In germline, CDR1 is LGHNA, CDR2 YNFKEQ. Trimming took 0 bases from V and 5 from J, leaving 8 bases between them. CDR3 length: 13 amino acids. CDR3 bases: TGTGCCAGCAGCCAAGATCTCAGGGACGAGCAGTACTTC. Protein sequence: CASSQDLRDEQYF.

This clone was seen only once. The chain recombines TRBV30 with TRBJ1-6; D perhaps matches TRBD1 (5 bases). Trimming removed 2 bases from V and 0 bases from J, with 8 bases in between. The germline gives CDR1 GTSNPN, CDR2 SVGIG (reference sequence). This CDR3 region has 15 residues. CDR3 coding DNA: TGTGCCTGGAGTTGGGGCAGCTCCTATAATTCACCCCTCCACTTT. This sequence encodes CAWSWGSSYNSPLHF.

The chain employs TRBV4-1 and TRBJ2-2; the match to TRBD2 covers 13 bases. The CDR3 is 15 amino acids. V trimming: 6 bases; J trimming: 6 bases; junction bases outside the gene matches: 4. CDR1 is MGHRA and CDR2 is YSYEKL in the germline V gene. As DNA, the CDR3 is TGCGCCAGCAGTCTAGGACTAGCGGGAGCCGGGGAGCTGTTTTTT. Amino acid sequence: CASSLGLAGAGELFF.

This clone has more than one count but fewer than ten. The V and J genes are TRBV10-3 and TRBJ2-5, with TRBD2 matching over 8 bases. The germline CDR1 and CDR2 sequences are ENHRY and SYGVKD. The junction had 10 bases not matched to a gene; V was cut back by 2 bases and J by 5 bases. This CDR3 region has 16 residues. The CDR3 DNA reads TGTGCCATCAGTGAGATTGGACGGGGGGGCGGCGAGACCCAGTACTTC. It encodes CAISEIGRGGGETQYF.

The genes are TRBV9 and TRBJ1-2; perhaps TRBD1 as D (5 bases). CDR3 length equals 15 residues. Per germline, CDR1 SGDLS and CDR2 YYNGEE. V lost 0 bases to trimming and J lost 1 base, with 10 bases between them. The CDR3 DNA reads as TGTGCCAGCAGCGTAGAGGCGGGGGGTAACTATGGCTACACCTTC. Its protein is CASSVEAGGNYGYTF.

The chain links TRBV2 to TRBJ2-6; D is possibly TRBD2 (6 bases). The V gene lost 8 bases and the J gene lost 0 bases, with 8 bases spanning the gap. The length of the CDR3 is 14 residues. CDR1 is SNHLY and CDR2 is FYNNEI in the germline V gene. The CDR3 sequence is CASRRGSGANVLTF. The DNA for the CDR3 is TGTGCCAGCCGGAGGGGCTCTGGGGCCAACGTCCTGACTTTC.

This clone was seen a single time. V usage is TRBV10-3 and J usage is TRBJ1-1; TRBD1 might be the D (6 bases). The germline V gene encodes CDR1 ENHRY and CDR2 SYGVKD. CDR3 length: 15 residues. V lost 6 bases and J lost 6, with 20 bases in between. The CDR3 sequence is CAISGDTGRVAEAFF. The DNA of the CDR3 is TGTGCCATCAGCGGGGACACTGGACGAGTAGCTGAAGCTTTCTTT.

This chain connects TRBV27 to TRBJ1-5; 8 positions match TRBD1. V lost 3 bases to trimming and J lost 0 bases; unmatched junction nucleotides: 19. The CDR3 runs to 21 residues. The V gene's germline CDR1 is MNHEY and CDR2 SMNVEV (reference sequence). Here the CDR3 reads CASSFKWTGTPLGYSNQPQHF. The CDR3 DNA is TGTGCCAGCAGTTTCAAGTGGACAGGGACACCCCTGGGCTATAGCAATCAGCCCCAGCATTTT.